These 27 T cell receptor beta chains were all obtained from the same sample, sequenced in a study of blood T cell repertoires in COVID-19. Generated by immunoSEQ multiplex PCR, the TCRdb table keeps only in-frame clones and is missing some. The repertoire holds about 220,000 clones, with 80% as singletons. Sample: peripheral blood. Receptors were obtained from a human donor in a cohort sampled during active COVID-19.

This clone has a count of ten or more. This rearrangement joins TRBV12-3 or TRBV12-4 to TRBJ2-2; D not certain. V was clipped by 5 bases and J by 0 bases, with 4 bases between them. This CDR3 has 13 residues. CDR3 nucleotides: TGTGCCAGCAGTATAACGAACACCGGGGAGCTGTTTTTT. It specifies CASSITNTGELFF.

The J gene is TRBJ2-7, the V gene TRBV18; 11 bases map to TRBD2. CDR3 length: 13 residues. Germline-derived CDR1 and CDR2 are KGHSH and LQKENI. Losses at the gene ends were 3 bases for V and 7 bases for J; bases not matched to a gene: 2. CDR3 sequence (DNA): TGTGCCAGCTCACCCACTAGCGGGGGTGAGCAGTACTTC. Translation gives CASSPTSGGEQYF.

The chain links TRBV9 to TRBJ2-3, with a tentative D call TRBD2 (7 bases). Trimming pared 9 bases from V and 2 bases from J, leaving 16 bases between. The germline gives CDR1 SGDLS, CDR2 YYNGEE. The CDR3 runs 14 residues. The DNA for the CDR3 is TGTGCCACCTCAAGGGGGGGTTACACAGATACGCAGTATTTT. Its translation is CATSRGGYTDTQYF.

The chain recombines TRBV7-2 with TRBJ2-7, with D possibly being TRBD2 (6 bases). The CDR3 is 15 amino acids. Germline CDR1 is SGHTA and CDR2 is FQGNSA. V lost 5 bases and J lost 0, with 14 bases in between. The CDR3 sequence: CASSPGGVTSYEQYF. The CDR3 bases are TGTGCCAGCAGCCCCGGAGGGGTGACCTCCTACGAGCAGTACTTC.

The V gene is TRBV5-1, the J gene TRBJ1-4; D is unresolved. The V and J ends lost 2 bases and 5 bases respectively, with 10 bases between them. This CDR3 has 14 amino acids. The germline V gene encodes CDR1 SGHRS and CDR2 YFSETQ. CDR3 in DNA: TGCGCCAGCAGCTTATCGGGTTCAAATGAAAAACTGTTTTTT. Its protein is CASSLSGSNEKLFF.

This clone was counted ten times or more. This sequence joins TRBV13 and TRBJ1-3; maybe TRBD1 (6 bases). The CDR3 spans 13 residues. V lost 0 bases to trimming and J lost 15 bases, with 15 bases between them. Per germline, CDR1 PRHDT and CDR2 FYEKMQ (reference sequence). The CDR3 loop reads CASSLGSGTLSYF. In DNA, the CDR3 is TGTGCCAGCAGCTTAGGCTCCGGGACACTCTCATATTTT.

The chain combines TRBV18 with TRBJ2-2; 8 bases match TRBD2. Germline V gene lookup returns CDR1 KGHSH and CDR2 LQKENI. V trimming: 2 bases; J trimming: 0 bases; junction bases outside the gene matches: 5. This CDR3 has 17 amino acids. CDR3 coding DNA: TGTGCCAGCTCACCAATCGGACTAGCCGCGAACACCGGGGAGCTGTTTTTT. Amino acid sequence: CASSPIGLAANTGELFF.

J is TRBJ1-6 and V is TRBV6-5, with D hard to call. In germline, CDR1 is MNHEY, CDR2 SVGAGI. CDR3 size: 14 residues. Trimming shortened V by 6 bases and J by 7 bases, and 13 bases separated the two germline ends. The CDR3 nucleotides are TGTGCCAGCAGCGGACGGGGAGGGAATTCACCCCTCCACTTT. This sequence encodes CASSGRGGNSPLHF.

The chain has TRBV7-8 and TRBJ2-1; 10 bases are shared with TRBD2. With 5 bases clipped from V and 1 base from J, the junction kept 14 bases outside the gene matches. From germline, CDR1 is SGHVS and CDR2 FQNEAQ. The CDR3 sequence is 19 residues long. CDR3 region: CASSQTRSSGGLSYNEQFF. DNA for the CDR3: TGTGCCAGCAGCCAGACCCGGAGTAGCGGGGGGTTGTCCTACAATGAGCAGTTCTTC.

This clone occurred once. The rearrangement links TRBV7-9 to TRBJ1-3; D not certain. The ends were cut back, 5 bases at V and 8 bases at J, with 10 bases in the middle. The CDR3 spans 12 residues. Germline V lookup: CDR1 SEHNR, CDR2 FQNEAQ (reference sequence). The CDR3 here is CASSGGGYTIYF. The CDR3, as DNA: TGTGCCAGCAGCGGTGGAGGGTACACCATATATTTT.

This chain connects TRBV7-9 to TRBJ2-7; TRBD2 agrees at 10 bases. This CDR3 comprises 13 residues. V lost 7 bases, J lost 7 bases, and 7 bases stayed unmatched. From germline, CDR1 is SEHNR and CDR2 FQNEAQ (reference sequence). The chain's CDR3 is CASNLAGVWEQYF. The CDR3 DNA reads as TGTGCCAGCAATCTAGCGGGAGTCTGGGAGCAGTACTTC. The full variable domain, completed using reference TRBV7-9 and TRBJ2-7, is DTGVSQNPRHKITKRGQNVTFRCDPISEHNRLYWYRQTLGQGPEFLTYFQNEAQLEKSRLLSDRFSAERPKGSFSTLEIQRTEQGDSAMYLCASNLAGVWEQYFGPGTRLTVT.

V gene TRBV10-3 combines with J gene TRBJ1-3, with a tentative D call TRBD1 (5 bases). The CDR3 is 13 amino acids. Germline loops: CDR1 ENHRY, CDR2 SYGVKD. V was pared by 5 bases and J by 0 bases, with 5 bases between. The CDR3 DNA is TGTGCCATCAGTCAGGGCTCTGGAAACACCATATATTTT. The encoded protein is CAISQGSGNTIYF.

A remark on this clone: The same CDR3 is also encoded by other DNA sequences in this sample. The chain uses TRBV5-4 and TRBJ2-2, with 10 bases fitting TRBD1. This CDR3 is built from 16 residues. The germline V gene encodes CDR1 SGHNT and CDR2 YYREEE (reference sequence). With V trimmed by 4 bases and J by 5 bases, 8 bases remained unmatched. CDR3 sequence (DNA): TGTGCCAGCAGCCCCCGACAGGGGGCCGGAACCGGGGAGCTGTTTTTT. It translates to CASSPRQGAGTGELFF.

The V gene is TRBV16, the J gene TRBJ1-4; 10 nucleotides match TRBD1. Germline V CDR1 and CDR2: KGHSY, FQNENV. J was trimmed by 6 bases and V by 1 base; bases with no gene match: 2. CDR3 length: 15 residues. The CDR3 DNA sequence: TGTGCCAGCAGCCAATATGGGACAGGGGATGAAAAACTGTTTTTT. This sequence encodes CASSQYGTGDEKLFF.

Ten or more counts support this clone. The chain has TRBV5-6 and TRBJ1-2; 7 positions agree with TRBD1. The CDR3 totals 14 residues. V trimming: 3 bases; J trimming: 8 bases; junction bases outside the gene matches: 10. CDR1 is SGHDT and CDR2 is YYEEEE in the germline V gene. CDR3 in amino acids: CASSWGQSLSGYTF. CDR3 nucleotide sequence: TGTGCCAGCAGCTGGGGACAGTCTCTGTCGGGCTACACCTTC.

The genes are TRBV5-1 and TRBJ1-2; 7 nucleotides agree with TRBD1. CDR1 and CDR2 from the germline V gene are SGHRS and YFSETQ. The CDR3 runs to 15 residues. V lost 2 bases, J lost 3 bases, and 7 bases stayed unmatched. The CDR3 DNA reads TGCGCCAGCAGCTTTGGAGGGGGCGCGGACTATGGCTACACCTTC. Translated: CASSFGGGADYGYTF.

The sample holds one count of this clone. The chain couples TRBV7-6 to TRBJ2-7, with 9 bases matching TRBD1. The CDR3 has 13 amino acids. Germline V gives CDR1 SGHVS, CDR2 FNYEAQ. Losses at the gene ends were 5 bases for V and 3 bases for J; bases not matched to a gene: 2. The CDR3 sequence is CASSPGQGYEQYF. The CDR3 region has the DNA TGTGCCAGCAGCCCGGGACAGGGCTACGAGCAGTACTTC.

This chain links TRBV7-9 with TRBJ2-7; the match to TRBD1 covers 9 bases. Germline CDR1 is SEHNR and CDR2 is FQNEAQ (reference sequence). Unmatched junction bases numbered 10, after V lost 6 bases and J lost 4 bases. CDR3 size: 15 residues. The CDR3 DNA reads TGTGCCAGCAGTCATTATCGCGGACAGGGGTACGAGCAGTACTTC. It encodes CASSHYRGQGYEQYF. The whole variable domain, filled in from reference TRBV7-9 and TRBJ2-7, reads DTGVSQNPRHKITKRGQNVTFRCDPISEHNRLYWYRQTLGQGPEFLTYFQNEAQLEKSRLLSDRFSAERPKGSFSTLEIQRTEQGDSAMYLCASSHYRGQGYEQYFGPGTRLTVT.

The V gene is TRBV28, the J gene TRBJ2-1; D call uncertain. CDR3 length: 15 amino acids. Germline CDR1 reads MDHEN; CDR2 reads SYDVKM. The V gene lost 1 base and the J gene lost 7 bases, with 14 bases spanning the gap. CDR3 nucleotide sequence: TGTGCCAGCAGTTTATCAAATTCCTTCGGGAATGAGCAGTTCTTC. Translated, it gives CASSLSNSFGNEQFF. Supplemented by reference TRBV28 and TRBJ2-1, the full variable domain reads DVKVTQSSRYLVKRTGEKVFLECVQDMDHENMFWYRQDPGLGLRLIYFSYDVKMKEKGDIPEGYSVSREKKERFSLILESASTNQTSMYLCASSLSNSFGNEQFFGPGTRLTVL.

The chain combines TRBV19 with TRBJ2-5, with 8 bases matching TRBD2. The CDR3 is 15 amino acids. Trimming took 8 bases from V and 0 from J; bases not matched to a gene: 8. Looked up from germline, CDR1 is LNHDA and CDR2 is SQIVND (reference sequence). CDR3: CASGKQRGYQETQYF. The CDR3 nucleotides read TGTGCCAGTGGTAAGCAGCGGGGGTACCAAGAGACCCAGTACTTC. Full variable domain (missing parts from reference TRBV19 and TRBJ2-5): DGGITQSPKYLFRKEGQNVTLSCEQNLNHDAMYWYRQDPGQGLRLIYYSQIVNDFQKGDIAEGYSVSREKKESFPLTVTSAQKNPTAFYLCASGKQRGYQETQYFGPGTRLLVL.

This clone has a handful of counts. In DNA form, the CDR3 reads TGTGCCAGCAGCCAGGGGGGGAATTCACCCCTCCACTTT. Its translation: CASSQGGNSPLHF. The chain combines TRBV6-2 or TRBV6-3 with TRBJ1-6, with 7 bases lining up with TRBD1. Looked up from germline, CDR1 is MNHEY and CDR2 is SVGEGT. Trimming cost V 6 bases and J 7 bases; bases outside gene matches: 3. The CDR3 has 13 amino acids.

Here the CDR3 reads CASSPTGTGMFNEQFF. CDR3 DNA sequence: TGTGCCAGCAGCCCAACTGGGACAGGGATGTTCAATGAGCAGTTCTTC. This chain connects TRBV13 to TRBJ2-1; TRBD1 agrees at 9 bases. This CDR3 has 16 amino acids. From germline, CDR1 is PRHDT and CDR2 FYEKMQ (reference sequence). V dropped 5 bases and J dropped 6; count of bases not matched to a gene: 11.

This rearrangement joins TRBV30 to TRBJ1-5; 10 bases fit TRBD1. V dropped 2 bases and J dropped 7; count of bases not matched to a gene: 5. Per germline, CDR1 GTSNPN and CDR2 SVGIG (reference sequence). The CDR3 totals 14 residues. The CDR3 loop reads CAWSRDRGNQPQHF. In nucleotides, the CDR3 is TGTGCCTGGAGTAGGGACAGGGGAAACCAGCCCCAGCATTTT.

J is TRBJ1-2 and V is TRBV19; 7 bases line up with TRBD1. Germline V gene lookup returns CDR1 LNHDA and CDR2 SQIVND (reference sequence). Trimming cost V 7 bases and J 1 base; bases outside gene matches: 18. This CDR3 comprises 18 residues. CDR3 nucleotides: TGTGCCAGTACCCCAAGAGGCGGCAGGGGGGTCTATAACTATGGCTACACCTTC. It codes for CASTPRGGRGVYNYGYTF.

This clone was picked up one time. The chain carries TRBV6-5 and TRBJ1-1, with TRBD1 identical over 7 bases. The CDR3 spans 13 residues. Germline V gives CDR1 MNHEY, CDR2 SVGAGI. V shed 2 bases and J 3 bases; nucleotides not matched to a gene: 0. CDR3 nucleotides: TGTGCCAGCAGTTACCAGGGGGACACTGAAGCTTTCTTT. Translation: CASSYQGDTEAFF.

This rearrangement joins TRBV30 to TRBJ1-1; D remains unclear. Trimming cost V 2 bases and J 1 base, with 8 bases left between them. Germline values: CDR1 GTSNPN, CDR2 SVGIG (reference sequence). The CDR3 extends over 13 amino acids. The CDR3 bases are TGTGCCTGGAGTCATTCAAAGAACACTGAAGCTTTCTTT. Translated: CAWSHSKNTEAFF.

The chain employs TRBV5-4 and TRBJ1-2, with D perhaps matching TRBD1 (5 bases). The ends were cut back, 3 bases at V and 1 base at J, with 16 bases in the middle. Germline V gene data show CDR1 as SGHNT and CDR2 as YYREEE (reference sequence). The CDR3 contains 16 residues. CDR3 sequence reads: CASSWDFKVINYGYTF. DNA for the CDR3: TGTGCCAGCAGCTGGGACTTTAAGGTTATTAACTATGGCTACACCTTC.